These T cell receptor beta chains were read from a single sample in a study of shared clonotypes between healthy human individuals. The assay was immunoSEQ multiplex PCR, and TCRdb's table has in-frame clones only and misses some. The sample contains around 1.1 million clones, 70% to 80% of which appear only once. Sequenced sample: memory CD4+ T cells from PBMCs. These receptors were collected from a man aged 18 to 30 in good health. Some clones in this sample may be carry-over from other donors' samples. Each CDR3 is given with its conserved first and last residue.

TRBV4-1 15 CASSQDVLATYDQYF
TRBV29-1 12 CSVEDHRETQYF
TRBV5-4 12 CASSLDRSQGYF
TRBV11-2 16 CASSLEPPGLTETQYF
TRBV2 15 CASSDGAAYNQPQHF
TRBV28 14 CASRGSSGSRAQYF
TRBV5-1 17 CASSLGFLNSGANVLTF
TRBV14 16 CASSRQGLAGGGEQFF
TRBV5-1 14 CASSERSSYNEQFF
TRBV28 15 CASSPRTGLREKLFF
TRBV20-1 10 CSAPPDRLLF
TRBV5-1 16 CASSPLIGLNTGELFF
TRBV2 19 CASSGSGLAGGPTLYEQYF
TRBV6-1 13 CASIQGADTEAFF
TRBV6-1 15 CASTEPGGRSYEQYF
TRBV4-1 17 CASSQGSLAGGLDTQYF
TRBV2 15 CASSEQGGGNQPQHF
TRBV27 13 CASSLVAKNIQYF
TRBV11-2 16 CASSFPLGQGENTIYF
TRBV5-4 15 CASSFSGSTYNEQFF
TRBV7-6 11 CASSLRGELFF
TRBV4-3 17 CASSPDLGSGITNEQFF
TRBV9 16 CASSPQGLAGTGELFF
TRBV5-1 14 CASSLGHSGDTQYF
TRBV18 14 CASSPSQGKEKLFF
TRBV4-1 16 CASSQGSSATNEKLFF
TRBV28 15 CASSRPRDGPYEQYF
TRBV10-2 19 CASSESGRATGAWNTEAFF
TRBV7-6 14 CASSLASGSYEQFF
TRBV11-2 14 CASSLVAGVTEAFF
TRBV6-5 14 CASSSRTGLDEQYF
TRBV27 18 CASKRDPVGTGWDTEAFF
TRBV4-1 16 CASSSGAGGRNTEAFF
TRBV20-1 11 CSDQGENEQFF
TRBV28 15 CASSLGGVWYQPQHF
TRBV28 16 CASSLIGGRGTGELFF
TRBV18 14 CASSLSGKNYGYTF
TRBV25-1 17 CASSEGPGAGKGYEQYF
TRBV2 14 CASRAGQGGYEQYF
TRBV28 13 CASSLDSTDTQYF
TRBV28 15 CASSPQTGTNEKLFF
TRBV6-6 13 CASTKLRDTEAFF
TRBV10-3 13 CAISEVRTDTQYF
TRBV14 15 CASSPRTSFRETQYF
TRBV11-2 16 CASSPVASRYDEKLFF
TRBV18 14 CASSLTRGQETQYF
TRBV25-1 15 CASTGGPEWSYEQYF
TRBV11-2 14 CASSFVAGVDEQYF